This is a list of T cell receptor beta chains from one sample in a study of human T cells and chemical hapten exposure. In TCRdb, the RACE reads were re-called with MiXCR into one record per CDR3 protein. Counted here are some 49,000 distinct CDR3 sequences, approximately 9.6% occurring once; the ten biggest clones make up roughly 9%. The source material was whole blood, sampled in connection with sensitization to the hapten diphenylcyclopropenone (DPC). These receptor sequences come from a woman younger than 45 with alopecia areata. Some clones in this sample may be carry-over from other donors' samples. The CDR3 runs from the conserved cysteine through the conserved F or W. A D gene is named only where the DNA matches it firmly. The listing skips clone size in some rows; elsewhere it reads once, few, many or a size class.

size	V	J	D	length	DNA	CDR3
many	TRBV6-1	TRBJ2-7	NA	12	TGTGCCAGCAACCCACCACAGGGCTGGCAGTACTTC	CASNPPQGWQYF
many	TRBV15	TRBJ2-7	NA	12	TGTGCCACCAGCAGGGAGGGGACAGAGCAGTACTTC	CATSREGTEQYF
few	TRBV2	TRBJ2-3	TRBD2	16	TGTGCCAGCAGTGAAGGGCTAGCGGCAAGCACAGATACGCAGTATTTT	CASSEGLAASTDTQYF
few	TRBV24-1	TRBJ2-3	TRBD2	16	TGTGCCACCAGTGACCCGACTAGCCCTAGCACAGATACGCAGTATTTT	CATSDPTSPSTDTQYF
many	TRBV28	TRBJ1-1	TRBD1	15	TGTGCCAGCAGAACACAGGGACAGGGATACACTGAAGCTTTCTTT	CASRTQGQGYTEAFF
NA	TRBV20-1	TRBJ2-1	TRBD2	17	TGCAGTGCTAGAGATAGTAGCGGGGGTGCTTCCTACAATGAGCAGTTCTTC	CSARDSSGGASYNEQFF
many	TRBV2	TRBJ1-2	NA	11	TGTGCCAGCAGGCCCAACTATGGCTACACCTTC	CASRPNYGYTF
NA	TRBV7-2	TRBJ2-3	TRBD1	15	TGTGGCAGCAGCTTAGGGGATAGGGGGCCAGATACGCAGTATTTT	CGSSLGDRGPDTQYF
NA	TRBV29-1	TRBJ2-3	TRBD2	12	TGCAGGGTGGGGGGGAGGGAAGATACGCAGTATTTT	CRVGGREDTQYF
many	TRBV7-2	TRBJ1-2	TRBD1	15	TGTGCCAGCAGCTTAGATGGGACAGGGATCCGAGGCTACACCTTC	CASSLDGTGIRGYTF
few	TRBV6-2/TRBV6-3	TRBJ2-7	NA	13	TGTGCCAGCAGTACCGACAGCCCCTACGAGCAGTACTTC	CASSTDSPYEQYF
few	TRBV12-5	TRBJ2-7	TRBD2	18	TGTGCTAGTGGTTTGCCCCGAGGGAGGGCGGGGAGCTCCTACGAGCAGTACTTC	CASGLPRGRAGSSYEQYF
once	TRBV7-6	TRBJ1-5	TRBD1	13	TGTGCCAGCAGCACCAGGGGGGACCAGCCCCAGCATTTT	CASSTRGDQPQHF
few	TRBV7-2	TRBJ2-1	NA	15	TGTGCCAGCAGCTTAGAGTGGGCCGCTGCCAATGAGCAGTTCTTC	CASSLEWAAANEQFF
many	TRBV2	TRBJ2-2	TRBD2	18	TGTGCCAGTGAAGGTCCGGGGCTAGCGGGGTACAACACCGGGGAGCTGTTTTTT	CASEGPGLAGYNTGELFF
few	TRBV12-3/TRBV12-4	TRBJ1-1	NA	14	TGTGCCAGCAGCCGGACGGGTTTTACGACTGAAGCTTTCTTT	CASSRTGFTTEAFF
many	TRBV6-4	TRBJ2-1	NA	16	TGTGCCAGCAGTGAGGATGGTGTTTTGATGGGCAATGAGCAGTTCTTC	CASSEDGVLMGNEQFF
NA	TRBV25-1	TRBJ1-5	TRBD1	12	TGTGCCAGTATAGGGGGCGATCAGCCCCAGCATTTT	CASIGGDQPQHF
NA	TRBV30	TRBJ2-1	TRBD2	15	TGTGCCTGGAGACTAAAGCGGGGCGGATACAATGAGCAGTTCTTC	CAWRLKRGGYNEQFF
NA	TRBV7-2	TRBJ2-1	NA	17	TGTGCCAGCAGCTTAGTTTCCGGGGGTCGGCTGTACAATGAGCAGTTCTTC	CASSLVSGGRLYNEQFF
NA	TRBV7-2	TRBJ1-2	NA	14	TGTGCCAGCAGCTTAGGTGGAGCGGTGGATGGCTACACCTTC	CASSLGGAVDGYTF
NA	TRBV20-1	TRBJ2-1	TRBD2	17	TGCAGTGCTAGAGCCCCGGGACTAGGAACCGCAGGCAATGAGCAGTTCTTC	CSARAPGLGTAGNEQFF
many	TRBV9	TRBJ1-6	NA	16	TGTGCCAGCAGCGTAGGCAATCGGCAGGGGACTTCACCCCTCCACTTT	CASSVGNRQGTSPLHF
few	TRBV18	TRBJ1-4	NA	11	TGTGCCAGCTTCGCGGGGGAAAAACTGTTTTTT	CASFAGEKLFF
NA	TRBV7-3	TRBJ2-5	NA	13	TGTGCCAGCAGCGCCCGCAGGGGTGAAACCCAGTACTTC	CASSARRGETQYF
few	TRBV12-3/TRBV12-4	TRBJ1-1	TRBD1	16	TGTGCCAGCAGTCCATCGGTGACAGGGCGCGGCACTGAAGCTTTCTTT	CASSPSVTGRGTEAFF
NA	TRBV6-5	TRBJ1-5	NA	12	TGTGCCAGCAGAGCCCGGGGTCAGCCCCAGCATTTT	CASRARGQPQHF
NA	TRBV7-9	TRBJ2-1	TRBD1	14	TGTGCCAGCAGCTTAGCGGGACAGGGCAATGAGCAGTTCTTC	CASSLAGQGNEQFF
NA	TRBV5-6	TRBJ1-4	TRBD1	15	TGTGCCAGCAGCTTCCCTATCAGGGGGGATGAAAAACTGTTTTTT	CASSFPIRGDEKLFF
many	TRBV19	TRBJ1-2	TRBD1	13	TGTGCCAGTAGAGGGACAGGGCTCTATGGCTACACCTTC	CASRGTGLYGYTF
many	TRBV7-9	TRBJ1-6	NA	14	TGTGCCAGCAGCCACAACGGACAGAATTCACCCCTCCACTTT	CASSHNGQNSPLHF
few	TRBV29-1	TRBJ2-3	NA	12	TGCAGCGTTCGGCAGCGCACAGATACGCAGTATTTT	CSVRQRTDTQYF
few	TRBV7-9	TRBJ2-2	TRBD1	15	TGTGCCAGCAGCAGACAGGGAAGGAACACCGGGGAGCTGTTTTTT	CASSRQGRNTGELFF
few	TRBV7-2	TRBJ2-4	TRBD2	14	TGTGCCAGCAGCTTAGGACTAGCGGGGGAGGATCAGTACTTC	CASSLGLAGEDQYF
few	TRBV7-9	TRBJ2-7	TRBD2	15	TGTGCCAGCAGCTTAGTGTCGGGACTAGTTGCCGAGCAGTACTTC	CASSLVSGLVAEQYF
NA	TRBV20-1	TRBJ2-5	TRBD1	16	TGCAGTGCTAGAGGGGCCGGGACAGGGGTAGAAGAGACCCAGTACTTC	CSARGAGTGVEETQYF
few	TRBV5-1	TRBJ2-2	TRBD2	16	TGCGCCAGCAGTCCGACTAGCGGGGGAAACACCGGGGAGCTGTTTTTT	CASSPTSGGNTGELFF
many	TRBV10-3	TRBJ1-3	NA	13	TGTGCCATCAGTGAGGCTAACGGAAACACCATATATTTT	CAISEANGNTIYF
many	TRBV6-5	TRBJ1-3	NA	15	TGTGCCAGCAGACCCCTTTTGAGCTCTGGAAACACCATATATTTT	CASRPLLSSGNTIYF
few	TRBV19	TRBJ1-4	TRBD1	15	TGTGCCAGTACCGAGCGGGGGACAGGGAGTGAAAAACTGTTTTTT	CASTERGTGSEKLFF
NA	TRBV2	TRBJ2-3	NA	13	TGTGCCAGCAATCTTGATCGAGCAGATACGCAGTATTTT	CASNLDRADTQYF
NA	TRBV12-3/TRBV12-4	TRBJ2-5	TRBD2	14	TGTGCCAGCAGACCCTGGACTAGCGGAGAGACCCAGTACTTC	CASRPWTSGETQYF
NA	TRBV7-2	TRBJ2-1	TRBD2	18	TGTGCCAGCAGCTTAGAAGTTAGCGGGATATTCTCCTACAATGAGCAGTTCTTC	CASSLEVSGIFSYNEQFF
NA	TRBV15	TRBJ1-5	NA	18	TGTGCCACCAGCAGAGCCCCGGGGCCACTTTATAGCAATCAGCCCCAGCATTTT	CATSRAPGPLYSNQPQHF
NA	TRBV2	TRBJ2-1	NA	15	TGTGCCAGCAGTGAATCTAGTTCCCCCTACAATGAGCAGTTCTTC	CASSESSSPYNEQFF
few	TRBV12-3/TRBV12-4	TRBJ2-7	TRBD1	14	TGTGCCAGCACTACCGGGACAGGGCCCTACGAGCAGTACTTC	CASTTGTGPYEQYF
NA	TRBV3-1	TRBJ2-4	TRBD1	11	TGTGCCAGCAGCCAGACAGGGGGCCAGTACTTC	CASSQTGGQYF
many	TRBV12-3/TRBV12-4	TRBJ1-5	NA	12	TGTGCCAGCAGGATGGGAGATCAGCCCCAGCATTTT	CASRMGDQPQHF
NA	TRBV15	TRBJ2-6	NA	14	TGTGCCACCAGAGAAGGGTCTGGGGCCAACGTCCTGACTTTC	CATREGSGANVLTF
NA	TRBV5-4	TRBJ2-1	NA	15	TGTGCCAGTTTTCGAAAGGGGGGAAACTACAATGAGCAGTTCTTC	CASFRKGGNYNEQFF
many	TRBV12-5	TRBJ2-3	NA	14	TGTGCTAGTGGTTTGGTATGGGTCGAATATACGCAGTATTTT	CASGLVWVEYTQYF
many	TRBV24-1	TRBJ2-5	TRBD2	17	TGTGCCACCAGTGATTTCCGAGCGGGGGCGACGCAAGAGACCCAGTACTTC	CATSDFRAGATQETQYF
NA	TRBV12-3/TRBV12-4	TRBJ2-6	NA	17	TGTGCCAGCAGTACCCACAGGGGGGGTTCTGGGGCCAACGTCCTGACTTTC	CASSTHRGGSGANVLTF
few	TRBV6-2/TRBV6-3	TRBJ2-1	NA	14	TGTGCCAGCAACAAAAGGGACGGACAGCGCGTGCAGTTCTTC	CASNKRDGQRVQFF
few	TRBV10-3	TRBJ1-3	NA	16	TGTGCCATCAAACCCCCAGGGGACCTCTCTGGAAACACCATATATTTT	CAIKPPGDLSGNTIYF
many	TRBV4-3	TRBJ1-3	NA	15	TGCGCCAGCAGCCAAGATTACTATACTGGAAACACCATATATTTT	CASSQDYYTGNTIYF
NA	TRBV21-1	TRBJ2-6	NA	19	TGTGCCAGCAGCAAAAAAGGGACAGGGGCCATCTCTGGGGCCAACGTCCTGACTTTC	CASSKKGTGAISGANVLTF
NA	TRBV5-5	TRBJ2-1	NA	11	TGTGCCAGCAGCCAGGATGGTGAGCAGTTCTTC	CASSQDGEQFF
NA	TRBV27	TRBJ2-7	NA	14	TGTGCCAGCAGTTTATCGGTGCCTTCCTACGAGCAGTACTTC	CASSLSVPSYEQYF
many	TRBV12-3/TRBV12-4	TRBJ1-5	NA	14	TGTGCCAGCAGTTTAGAGGCAGGGAGACAGCCCCAGCATTTT	CASSLEAGRQPQHF